The entry below describes one T cell receptor (beta chain). Its antigen is still unknown. Among all donors, each was a healthy Caucasian. These data belong to a study of identical twins. Study-level findings and limits: Twin sharing of out-of-frame TCR alpha was underestimated by models in monozygotic pairs.

TCRdb reprocessed the 5' RACE reads via MiXCR and lists one record per CDR3 protein. The sample consists of 350,000 to 600,000 distinct CDR3 sequences, about 14% of them appearing once. These sequences were also reported in another study, on yellow fever vaccine responses in identical twins.

This TCR was recovered from a young woman in good health. Sequenced sample: CD4+ T cells sorted from blood.

The chain's CDR3 is CASSFGRGGGTGELFF. In DNA, the CDR3 is TGTGCCAGCAGCTTTGGGCGGGGGGGCGGCACCGGGGAGCTGTTTTTT. The chain carries TRBV7-3 and TRBJ2-2, with 9 nucleotides matching TRBD2. This CDR3 has 16 residues. Per germline, CDR1 SGHTA and CDR2 FQGTGA. Unmatched junction bases numbered 6, after V lost 3 bases and J lost 4 bases.